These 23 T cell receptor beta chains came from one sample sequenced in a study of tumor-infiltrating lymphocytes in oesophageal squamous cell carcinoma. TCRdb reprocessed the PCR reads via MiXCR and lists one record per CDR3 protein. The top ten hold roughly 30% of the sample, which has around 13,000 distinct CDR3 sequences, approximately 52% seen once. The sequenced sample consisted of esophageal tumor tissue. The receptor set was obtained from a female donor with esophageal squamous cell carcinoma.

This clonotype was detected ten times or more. In DNA, the CDR3 is TGTGCCAGCACCATAGGGGGCGCGGTCGGCTACACCTTC. Translated: CASTIGGAVGYTF. This chain links TRBV6-1 with TRBJ1-2; 7 positions match TRBD1. Germline V gene sequence: CDR1 MNHNS, CDR2 SASEGT. The CDR3 sequence is 13 residues long. The V segment lost 7 bases and the J segment 8 bases; nucleotides outside the gene matches: 10.

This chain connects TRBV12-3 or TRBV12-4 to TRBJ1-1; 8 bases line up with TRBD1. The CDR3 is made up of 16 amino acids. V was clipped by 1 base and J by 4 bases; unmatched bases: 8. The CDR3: CASSLGRGTGSTEAFF. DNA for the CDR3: TGTGCCAGCAGTTTAGGTAGGGGGACAGGCTCCACTGAAGCTTTCTTT.

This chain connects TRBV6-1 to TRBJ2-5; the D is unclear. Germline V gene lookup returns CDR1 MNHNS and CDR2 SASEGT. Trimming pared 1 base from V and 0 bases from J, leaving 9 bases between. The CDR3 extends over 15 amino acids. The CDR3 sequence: CASSEELTYQETQYF. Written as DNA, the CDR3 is TGTGCCAGCAGTGAAGAGTTGACATACCAAGAGACCCAGTACTTC.

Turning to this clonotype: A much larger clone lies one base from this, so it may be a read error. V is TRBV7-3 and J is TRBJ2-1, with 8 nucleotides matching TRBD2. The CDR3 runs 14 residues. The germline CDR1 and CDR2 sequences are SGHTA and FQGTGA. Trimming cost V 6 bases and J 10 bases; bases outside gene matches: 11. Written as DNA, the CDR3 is TGTGCCAGCAGACCCAGCGGGGGCTCCTACGAGCAGTTCTTC. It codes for CASRPSGGSYEQFF.

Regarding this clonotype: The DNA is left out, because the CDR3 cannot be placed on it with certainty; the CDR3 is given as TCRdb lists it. CDR3 region: CASSSMTGGSIMATPSVW. The chain carries TRBV6-1 and TRBJ2-3; the listed D gene, TRBD1, was not tested against the DNA. The germline V gene encodes CDR1 MNHNS and CDR2 SASEGT. The CDR3 extends over 18 residues, inclusive of both ends.

The CDR3 is CARTPGAYEQYF. Written as DNA, the CDR3 is TGTGCCAGAACCCCAGGGGCCTACGAGCAGTACTTC. This chain links TRBV7-8 with TRBJ2-1; a weak D match, TRBD1 (6 bases). The end of the DNA fits TRBJ2-7 better, so the J call may be wrong. CDR1 and CDR2 (germline): SGHVS, FQNEAQ. The CDR3 loop spans 12 amino acids.

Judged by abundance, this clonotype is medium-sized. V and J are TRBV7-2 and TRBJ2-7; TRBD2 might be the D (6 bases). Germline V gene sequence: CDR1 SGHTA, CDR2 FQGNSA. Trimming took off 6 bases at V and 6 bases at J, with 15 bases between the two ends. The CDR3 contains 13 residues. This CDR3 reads CASSFDGRREQYF. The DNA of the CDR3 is TGTGCCAGCAGTTTTGACGGGAGACGCGAGCAGTACTTC.

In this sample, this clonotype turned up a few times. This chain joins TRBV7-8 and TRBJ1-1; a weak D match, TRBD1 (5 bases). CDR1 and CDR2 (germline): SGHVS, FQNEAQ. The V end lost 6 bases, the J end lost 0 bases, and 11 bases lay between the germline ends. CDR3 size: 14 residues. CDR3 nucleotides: TGTGCCAGCAGTCCAGGACACCTGAACACTGAAGCTTTCTTT. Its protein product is CASSPGHLNTEAFF.

The CDR3 spells CASSISGSGTDTQYF. CDR3 DNA: TGTGCCAGCAGTATTAGCGGGAGTGGTACAGATACGCAGTATTTT. The chain recombines TRBV12-3 or TRBV12-4 with TRBJ2-3; 9 bases are shared with TRBD2. This CDR3 region has 15 residues. Unmatched junction bases numbered 6, after V lost 5 bases and J lost 3 bases.

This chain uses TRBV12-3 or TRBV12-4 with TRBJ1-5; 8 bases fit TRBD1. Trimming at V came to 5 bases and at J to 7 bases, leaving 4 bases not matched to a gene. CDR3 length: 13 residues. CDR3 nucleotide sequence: TGTGCCAGCAGTCAGGGGGCGGACCAGCCCCAGCATTTT. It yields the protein CASSQGADQPQHF.

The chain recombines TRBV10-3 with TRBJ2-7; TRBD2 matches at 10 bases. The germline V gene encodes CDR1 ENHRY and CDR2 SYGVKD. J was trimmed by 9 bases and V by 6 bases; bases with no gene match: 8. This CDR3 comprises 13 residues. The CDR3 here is CAIRLAGDGGQYF. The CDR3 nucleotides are TGTGCCATCAGGCTAGCGGGAGACGGGGGGCAGTACTTC.

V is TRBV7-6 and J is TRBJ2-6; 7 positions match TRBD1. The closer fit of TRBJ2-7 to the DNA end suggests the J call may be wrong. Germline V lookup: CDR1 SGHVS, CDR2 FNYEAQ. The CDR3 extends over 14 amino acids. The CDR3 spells CASSPGGSSYEQYF. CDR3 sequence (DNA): TGTGCCAGCAGCCCAGGGGGTAGCTCCTACGAGCAGTACTTC.

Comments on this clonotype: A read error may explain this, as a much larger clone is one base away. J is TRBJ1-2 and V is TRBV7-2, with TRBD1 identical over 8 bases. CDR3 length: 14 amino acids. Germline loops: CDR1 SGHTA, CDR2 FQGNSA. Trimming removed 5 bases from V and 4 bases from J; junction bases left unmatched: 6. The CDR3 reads CASSLRQGSYGYTF. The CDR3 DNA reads TGTGCCAGCAGCCTGAGACAGGGGAGCTATGGCTACACCTTC.

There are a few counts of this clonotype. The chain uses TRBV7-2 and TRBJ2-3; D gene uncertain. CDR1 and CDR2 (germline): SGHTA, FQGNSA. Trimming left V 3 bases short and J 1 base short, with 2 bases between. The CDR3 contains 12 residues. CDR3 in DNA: TGTGCCAGCAGCTTGGGCACAGATACGCAGTATTTT. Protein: CASSLGTDTQYF.

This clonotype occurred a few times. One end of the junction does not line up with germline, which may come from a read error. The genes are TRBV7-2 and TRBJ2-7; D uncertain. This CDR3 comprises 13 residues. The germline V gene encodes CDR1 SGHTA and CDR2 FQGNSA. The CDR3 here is CASSPIGIGPVFF. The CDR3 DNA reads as TGTGCCAGCAGCCCTATCGGCATAGGCCCCGTATTCTTC.

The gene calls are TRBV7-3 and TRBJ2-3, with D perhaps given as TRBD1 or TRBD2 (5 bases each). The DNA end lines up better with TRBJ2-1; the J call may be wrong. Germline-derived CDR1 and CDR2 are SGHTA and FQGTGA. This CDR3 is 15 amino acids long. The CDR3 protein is CASSLGGSVYNEQFF. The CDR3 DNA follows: TGTGCCAGCAGCTTAGGGGGTTCCGTCTACAATGAGCAGTTCTTC.

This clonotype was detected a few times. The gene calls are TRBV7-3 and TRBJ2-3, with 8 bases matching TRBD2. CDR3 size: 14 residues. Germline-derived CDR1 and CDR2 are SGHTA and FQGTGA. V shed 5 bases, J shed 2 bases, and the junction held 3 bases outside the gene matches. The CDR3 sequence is CASSSGLATDTQYF. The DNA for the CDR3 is TGTGCCAGCAGCAGCGGACTAGCCACAGATACGCAGTATTTT.

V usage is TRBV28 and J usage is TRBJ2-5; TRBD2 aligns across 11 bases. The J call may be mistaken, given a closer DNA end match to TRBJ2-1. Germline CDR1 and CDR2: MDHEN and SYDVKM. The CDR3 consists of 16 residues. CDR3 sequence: CASSLTGTSGSNEQFF. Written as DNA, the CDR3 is TGTGCCAGCAGTTTAACCGGGACTAGCGGATCCAATGAGCAGTTCTTC.

CDR3: CASRGLSSRNNEQYF. As DNA, the CDR3 is TGTGCCAGCAGGGGACTATCCAGCCGGAACAATGAGCAGTACTTC. The rearrangement links TRBV6-4 to TRBJ2-6, with 7 bases lining up with TRBD2. The J call may be wrong; the DNA end is better matched by TRBJ2-7. This CDR3 spans 15 amino acids. Per germline, CDR1 MRHNA and CDR2 SNTAGT.

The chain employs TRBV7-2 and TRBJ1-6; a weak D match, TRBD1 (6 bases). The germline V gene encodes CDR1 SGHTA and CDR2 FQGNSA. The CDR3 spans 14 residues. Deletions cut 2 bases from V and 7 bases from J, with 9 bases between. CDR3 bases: TGTGCCAGCAGCTTACTACAGGGAAATTCACCCCTCCACTTT. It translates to CASSLLQGNSPLHF.

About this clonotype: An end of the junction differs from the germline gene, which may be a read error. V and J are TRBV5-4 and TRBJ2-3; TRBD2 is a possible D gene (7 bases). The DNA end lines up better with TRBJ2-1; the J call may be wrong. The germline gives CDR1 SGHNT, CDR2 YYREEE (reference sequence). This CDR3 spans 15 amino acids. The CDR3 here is CASSLSGGSYNGQFF. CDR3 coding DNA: TGTGCCAGCAGCTTGTCGGGGGGCTCCTACAATGGGCAGTTCTTC.

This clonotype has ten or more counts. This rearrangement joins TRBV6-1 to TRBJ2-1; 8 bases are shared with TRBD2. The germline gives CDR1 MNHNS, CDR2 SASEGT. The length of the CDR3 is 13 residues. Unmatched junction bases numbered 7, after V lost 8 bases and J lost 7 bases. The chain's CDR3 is CASSGGADNEQFF. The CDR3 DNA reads TGTGCCAGCTCCGGGGGGGCCGATAATGAGCAGTTCTTC.

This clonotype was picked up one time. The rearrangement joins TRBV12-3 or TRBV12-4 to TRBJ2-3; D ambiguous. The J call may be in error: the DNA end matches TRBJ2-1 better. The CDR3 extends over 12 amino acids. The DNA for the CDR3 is TGTGCCAGCAGTTTAGGCCGGGATGAGCAGTTCTTC. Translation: CASSLGRDEQFF.